This T cell receptor (beta chain) was sequenced during a study of cytomegalovirus exposure and HLA in healthy donors. The PCR ran on 60 Vbeta and 13 Jbeta primers. Authors' data handling: It was a later analysis that counted tens of millions of unique TCR beta chains, of which 8.5 million to 12 million were shared. Assay: immunoSEQ multiplex PCR; the TCRdb copy retains only in-frame clones and omits some. V and J calls and clone size follow that table, whereas D and trimming were derived from the DNA. The table has 140,000 to 150,000 clones, approximately 72% seen once. Concerning this clone: Its matching antigen is unknown.

Deletions cut 11 bases from V and 4 bases from J, with 13 bases between. Germline V CDR1 and CDR2: SNHLY, FYNNEI. CDR3 length: 12 amino acids. Findings and limits, study-wide: Roughly 170 TCR beta chains were listed as cytomegalovirus-associated. Productive status was seen about 90% or about 30% of the time for most TCR beta V segments in an earlier analysis.

Sequenced material: PBMCs. This sequence joins TRBV2 and TRBJ2-3; D is undetermined. The receptor's source is a woman aged 55 to 70 in good health and CMV-seronegative. CDR3 in amino acids: CAGNGIPDTQYF. The CDR3 coding sequence is TGTGCCGGTAATGGCATCCCAGATACGCAGTATTTT.